The present entry profiles one T cell receptor (beta chain) with its context. With autoimmune disease history or systemic immunosuppression, patients were excluded. The data derive from a study of OX40 agonist ivuxolimab in advanced cancers. Profiled with immunoSEQ multiplex PCR; TCRdb holds only in-frame clones, not every one. The table has roughly 120,000 clones, around 93% seen once. The CDR3 covers 14 residues. Trimming took 1 base from V and 5 from J, leaving 11 bases between them. Germline V gene lookup returns CDR1 SGHTA and CDR2 FQGNSA. The genes are TRBV7-2 and TRBJ2-5; D perhaps matches TRBD2 (6 bases). This TCR was recovered from an adult with an advanced solid tumor such as melanoma, head and neck, liver or kidney cancer. Sequenced here: CD4+ or CD8+ T cells sorted from blood, sampled in a trial of the OX40 agonist ivuxolimab. The CDR3 reads CASSLGGAGETQYF. CDR3 DNA: TGTGCCAGCAGCTTAGGGGGCGCGGGGGAGACCCAGTACTTC.